These T cell receptor beta chains were read from a single sample in a study of T cell responses to AZD1222 COVID-19 vaccine. The table came from immunoSEQ multiplex PCR; TCRdb's copy has only in-frame clones and leaves some out. The sample consists of 79,000 or so clones, roughly 89% of them appearing once. The source was peripheral blood, collected 28 days after the second AZD1222 dose. The receptor source for this set is an adult who received the AZD1222 COVID-19 vaccine. The CDR3 runs from the conserved cysteine through the conserved F or W. Each record gives: J gene, D gene, V gene, clone size, CDR3 DNA, CDR3 protein. The D gene is left open where the match is weak. Only part of the rows carry a size: once, few, many, or a class if the clone is expanded.

j_call: TRBJ1-5
d_call: -
v_call: TRBV2
clone_size: -
cdr3_nt: TGTGCCAGCAGTGAAGAGGCAGGGGCTAGTCAGCCCCAGCATTTT
cdr3_aa: CASSEEAGASQPQHF

j_call: TRBJ1-2
d_call: -
v_call: TRBV27
clone_size: -
cdr3_nt: TGTGCCAGCAGTTTATCCTCGACGAATGGCTACACCTTC
cdr3_aa: CASSLSSTNGYTF

j_call: TRBJ1-1
d_call: TRBD1
v_call: TRBV7-3
clone_size: -
cdr3_nt: TGTGCCAGCAGCTTTAGACAGGGAGATGAAGCTTTCTTT
cdr3_aa: CASSFRQGDEAFF

j_call: TRBJ1-1
d_call: TRBD1
v_call: TRBV29-1
clone_size: -
cdr3_nt: TGCAGCGTTGATGGACAGGGAGGGAGAACTGAAGCTTTCTTT
cdr3_aa: CSVDGQGGRTEAFF

j_call: TRBJ2-5
d_call: -
v_call: TRBV7-9
clone_size: -
cdr3_nt: TGTGCCAGCAGCCCCCCAACTAGCAGTAAAGAGACCCAGTACTTC
cdr3_aa: CASSPPTSSKETQYF

j_call: TRBJ1-6
d_call: -
v_call: TRBV23-1
clone_size: -
cdr3_nt: TGCGCCAGCAGCCCGTTCGGATTGGAGGGCGGTAATTCACCCCTCCACTTT
cdr3_aa: CASSPFGLEGGNSPLHF

j_call: TRBJ1-1
d_call: -
v_call: TRBV3-1/TRBV3-2
clone_size: -
cdr3_nt: TGTGCCAGCAGCCAAGCGGCGAACACTGAAGCTTTCTTT
cdr3_aa: CASSQAANTEAFF

j_call: TRBJ2-3
d_call: -
v_call: TRBV19
clone_size: -
cdr3_nt: TGTGCCACCCACGGGGATACAGATACGCAGTATTTT
cdr3_aa: CATHGDTDTQYF

j_call: TRBJ1-5
d_call: TRBD1
v_call: TRBV27
clone_size: once
cdr3_nt: TGTGCCAGCAGAGACACAGGGGTTGGCAATCAGCCCCAGCATTTT
cdr3_aa: CASRDTGVGNQPQHF

j_call: TRBJ2-1
d_call: TRBD2
v_call: TRBV11-3
clone_size: -
cdr3_nt: TGTGCCAGCAGCACAGCATTCCCCGGGACTAGCGGGGGGTCCTACAATGAGCAGTTCTTC
cdr3_aa: CASSTAFPGTSGGSYNEQFF

j_call: TRBJ1-2
d_call: TRBD1
v_call: TRBV6-5
clone_size: -
cdr3_nt: TGTGCCAGCAGTTCCCACGGACAGGTCTATGGCTACACCTTC
cdr3_aa: CASSSHGQVYGYTF

j_call: TRBJ1-5
d_call: TRBD1
v_call: TRBV6-6
clone_size: -
cdr3_nt: TGTGCCAGCAGTCCCCCTGGGACAGGGGACTCCTATAGCAATCAGCCCCAGCATTTT
cdr3_aa: CASSPPGTGDSYSNQPQHF

j_call: TRBJ2-5
d_call: TRBD1
v_call: TRBV15
clone_size: -
cdr3_nt: TGTGCCACTTCTCCGGGACAGGGGTTGCAAGAGACCCAGTACTTC
cdr3_aa: CATSPGQGLQETQYF

j_call: TRBJ1-1
d_call: -
v_call: TRBV12-3/TRBV12-4
clone_size: medium-sized
cdr3_nt: TGTGCCACAACGTACACTGAAGCTTTCTTT
cdr3_aa: CATTYTEAFF

j_call: TRBJ1-2
d_call: -
v_call: TRBV9
clone_size: -
cdr3_nt: TGTGCCAGCAGCCCCGACACGTATGGCTACACCTTC
cdr3_aa: CASSPDTYGYTF

j_call: TRBJ1-4
d_call: -
v_call: TRBV3-1/TRBV3-2
clone_size: -
cdr3_nt: TGTGCCAGCAGCCACGGAAGGTTCGGGACAACTAATGAAAAACTGTTTTTT
cdr3_aa: CASSHGRFGTTNEKLFF

j_call: TRBJ1-1
d_call: -
v_call: TRBV6-5
clone_size: -
cdr3_nt: TGTGCCAGCAGACAGGGGAACACTGAAGCTTTCTTT
cdr3_aa: CASRQGNTEAFF

j_call: TRBJ2-1
d_call: TRBD2
v_call: TRBV5-1
clone_size: -
cdr3_nt: TGCGCCAGCAGCTTTACTAGCGGGGGGGCTTTTGAGCAGTTCTTC
cdr3_aa: CASSFTSGGAFEQFF

j_call: TRBJ1-5
d_call: TRBD1
v_call: TRBV15
clone_size: -
cdr3_nt: TGTGCCACCAGTTACAGGGGAAATAGCAATCAGCCCCAGCATTTT
cdr3_aa: CATSYRGNSNQPQHF

j_call: TRBJ1-6
d_call: -
v_call: TRBV6-1
clone_size: -
cdr3_nt: TGTGCCAGCAGTGAAGCGCGACATGGACAGCCAAGCTCCTATAATTCACCCCTCCACTTT
cdr3_aa: CASSEARHGQPSSYNSPLHF

j_call: TRBJ1-2
d_call: -
v_call: TRBV5-8
clone_size: -
cdr3_nt: TGTGCCAGCAGCTTGCAGGGGCCCTTGGGGTATGGCTACACCTTC
cdr3_aa: CASSLQGPLGYGYTF

j_call: TRBJ2-1
d_call: TRBD1
v_call: TRBV11-2
clone_size: once
cdr3_nt: TGTGCCAGCAGCCCGGGACAGGGCGGCTACAATGAGCAGTTCTTC
cdr3_aa: CASSPGQGGYNEQFF

j_call: TRBJ2-3
d_call: TRBD2
v_call: TRBV6-5
clone_size: -
cdr3_nt: TGTGCCAGCAGTTACTCGCCTAGCGGGGTCACAGATACGCAGTATTTT
cdr3_aa: CASSYSPSGVTDTQYF

j_call: TRBJ1-3
d_call: TRBD1
v_call: TRBV7-8
clone_size: -
cdr3_nt: TGTGCCAGCAGCTCACAGGGGCCCTACTCTGGAAACACCATATATTTT
cdr3_aa: CASSSQGPYSGNTIYF

j_call: TRBJ2-1
d_call: TRBD1
v_call: TRBV10-1
clone_size: once
cdr3_nt: TGCGCCAGCAGTGAGTCGGACAGGGGCGATGAGCAGTTCTTC
cdr3_aa: CASSESDRGDEQFF

j_call: TRBJ1-3
d_call: -
v_call: TRBV10-3
clone_size: -
cdr3_nt: TGTGCCATCAGTGGAAGTGGATCTGGAAACACCATATATTTT
cdr3_aa: CAISGSGSGNTIYF

j_call: TRBJ2-1
d_call: TRBD2
v_call: TRBV6-5
clone_size: -
cdr3_nt: TGTGCCAGCAGTTTGTCTAGCGGATCCTCCTACAATGAGCAGTTCTTC
cdr3_aa: CASSLSSGSSYNEQFF

j_call: TRBJ1-5
d_call: -
v_call: TRBV19
clone_size: -
cdr3_nt: TGTGCCAGTAGTATAGCCCTGACAGGTTATAGCAATCAGCCCCAGCATTTT
cdr3_aa: CASSIALTGYSNQPQHF

j_call: TRBJ2-7
d_call: -
v_call: TRBV5-1
clone_size: -
cdr3_nt: TGCGCCAGCAGCCCGGACATTTCCTACGAGCAGTACTTC
cdr3_aa: CASSPDISYEQYF

j_call: TRBJ1-1
d_call: -
v_call: TRBV7-9
clone_size: -
cdr3_nt: TGTGCCAGCAGCCCCGGGGGGGAACTGAACACTGAAGCTTTCTTT
cdr3_aa: CASSPGGELNTEAFF

j_call: TRBJ2-3
d_call: -
v_call: TRBV6-2/TRBV6-3
clone_size: -
cdr3_nt: TGTGCCAGCAGCCCAACAGATACGCAGTATTTT
cdr3_aa: CASSPTDTQYF

j_call: TRBJ1-4
d_call: -
v_call: TRBV7-9
clone_size: -
cdr3_nt: TGTGCCAGCAGTTTCCATGCAACTAATGAAAAACTGTTTTTT
cdr3_aa: CASSFHATNEKLFF

j_call: TRBJ2-4
d_call: -
v_call: TRBV13
clone_size: -
cdr3_nt: TGTGCCAGCAGCTTGGAGGGGGCGGGGCTAGCCAAAAACATTCAGTACTTC
cdr3_aa: CASSLEGAGLAKNIQYF

j_call: TRBJ1-4
d_call: -
v_call: TRBV30
clone_size: -
cdr3_nt: TGTGCCTGGAGTCTCAACCTCAGGGGTGCAACTAATGAAAAACTGTTTTTT
cdr3_aa: CAWSLNLRGATNEKLFF

j_call: TRBJ1-1
d_call: TRBD1
v_call: TRBV7-9
clone_size: -
cdr3_nt: TGTGCCAGCAGCCCCCGGAGGGACAGCAACACTGAAGCTTTCTTT
cdr3_aa: CASSPRRDSNTEAFF

j_call: TRBJ2-5
d_call: -
v_call: TRBV4-1
clone_size: -
cdr3_nt: TGCGCCAGCAGCCAAGGTTCCTCCGGCGGGTTTCAAGAGACCCAGTACTTC
cdr3_aa: CASSQGSSGGFQETQYF

j_call: TRBJ2-7
d_call: TRBD1
v_call: TRBV9
clone_size: once
cdr3_nt: TGTGCCAGCAGCGCCACAGGGGAATACGAGCAGTACTTC
cdr3_aa: CASSATGEYEQYF

j_call: TRBJ1-1
d_call: -
v_call: TRBV24-1
clone_size: -
cdr3_nt: TGTGCCACCAGTGGTTCCAGGGGCGGCACTGAAGCTTTCTTT
cdr3_aa: CATSGSRGGTEAFF

j_call: TRBJ1-1
d_call: TRBD1
v_call: TRBV4-1
clone_size: -
cdr3_nt: TGCGCCAGCAGCCAAGATCGAGACAGGGTTTCGGTGAACACTGAAGCTTTCTTT
cdr3_aa: CASSQDRDRVSVNTEAFF

j_call: TRBJ1-5
d_call: -
v_call: TRBV16
clone_size: -
cdr3_nt: TGTGCCAGCAGCCAATTGAGCGGAGTTCAGCCCCAGCATTTT
cdr3_aa: CASSQLSGVQPQHF

j_call: TRBJ1-5
d_call: -
v_call: TRBV7-9
clone_size: -
cdr3_nt: TGTGCCAGCAGCGAACAGGGTGAGCGTCAGCCCCAGCATTTT
cdr3_aa: CASSEQGERQPQHF

j_call: TRBJ2-7
d_call: TRBD2
v_call: TRBV4-3
clone_size: -
cdr3_nt: TGCGCCAGCAGCCAAGTACCGGGGGGACCCTACGAGCAGTACTTC
cdr3_aa: CASSQVPGGPYEQYF

j_call: TRBJ2-5
d_call: -
v_call: TRBV27
clone_size: -
cdr3_nt: TGTGCCAGCAGGAGGGGGAAAGAGACCCAGTACTTC
cdr3_aa: CASRRGKETQYF

j_call: TRBJ1-4
d_call: -
v_call: TRBV27
clone_size: -
cdr3_nt: TGTGCCAGCGCTTACAGCGCCGCAACTAATGAAAAACTGTTTTTT
cdr3_aa: CASAYSAATNEKLFF

j_call: TRBJ1-2
d_call: TRBD1
v_call: TRBV7-9
clone_size: -
cdr3_nt: TGTGCCAGCAGCACCCCCCCGACAGGGGTGTCCGGCTACACCTTC
cdr3_aa: CASSTPPTGVSGYTF

j_call: TRBJ2-1
d_call: TRBD2
v_call: TRBV19
clone_size: -
cdr3_nt: TGTGCCAGTAGTCGGGCTAGCGGGGGGAATGAGCAGTTCTTC
cdr3_aa: CASSRASGGNEQFF

j_call: TRBJ2-3
d_call: -
v_call: TRBV7-2
clone_size: -
cdr3_nt: TGTGCCAGCAGCTTACTTGGGTGGGAGACAGATACGCAGTATTTT
cdr3_aa: CASSLLGWETDTQYF

j_call: TRBJ1-6
d_call: -
v_call: TRBV11-2
clone_size: -
cdr3_nt: TGTGCCAGCAGCTTGTACGAAAATAATTCACCCCTCCACTTT
cdr3_aa: CASSLYENNSPLHF

j_call: TRBJ1-5
d_call: -
v_call: TRBV19
clone_size: -
cdr3_nt: TGTGCCAGTAGTATAGGAGGGTATAGCAATCAGCCCCAGCATTTT
cdr3_aa: CASSIGGYSNQPQHF

j_call: TRBJ2-1
d_call: TRBD2
v_call: TRBV5-5
clone_size: -
cdr3_nt: TGTGCCAGCAGCTTTTCGCCGGGACTAGCGGGGGATGAGCAGTTCTTC
cdr3_aa: CASSFSPGLAGDEQFF

j_call: TRBJ1-4
d_call: -
v_call: TRBV2
clone_size: -
cdr3_nt: TGTGCCAGCAGTCAACAGGGCGGAGATGAAAAACTGTTTTTT
cdr3_aa: CASSQQGGDEKLFF

j_call: TRBJ1-2
d_call: -
v_call: TRBV9
clone_size: -
cdr3_nt: TGTGCCAGCAGCGTAGCTCACGGAAACTATGGCTACACCTTC
cdr3_aa: CASSVAHGNYGYTF

j_call: TRBJ2-1
d_call: TRBD1
v_call: TRBV5-8
clone_size: few
cdr3_nt: TGTGCCAGCAGCCAACGGGACAGGCCGTACAATGAGCAGTTCTTC
cdr3_aa: CASSQRDRPYNEQFF

j_call: TRBJ2-7
d_call: TRBD1
v_call: TRBV11-2
clone_size: -
cdr3_nt: TGTGCCAGCAGCTCCCCCCTCTCCGGGACAGGGAACTACGAGCAGTACTTC
cdr3_aa: CASSSPLSGTGNYEQYF

j_call: TRBJ2-7
d_call: -
v_call: TRBV7-6
clone_size: -
cdr3_nt: TGTGCCAGCAGCTTAGAAGCAGGGGACTCCTACGAGCAGTACTTC
cdr3_aa: CASSLEAGDSYEQYF

j_call: TRBJ1-1
d_call: -
v_call: TRBV7-9
clone_size: -
cdr3_nt: TGTGCCAGCAGCGGGTCGGCAACTGAAGCTTTCTTT
cdr3_aa: CASSGSATEAFF

j_call: TRBJ2-7
d_call: TRBD1
v_call: TRBV4-2
clone_size: -
cdr3_nt: TGTGCCAGCAGCCAAGAAGGGGGCAGGACCTACGAGCAGTACTTC
cdr3_aa: CASSQEGGRTYEQYF

j_call: TRBJ1-3
d_call: TRBD1
v_call: TRBV7-2
clone_size: -
cdr3_nt: TGTGCCAGCAGCCTACGGACAGGGGTGGACCTTTCTGGAAACACCATATATTTT
cdr3_aa: CASSLRTGVDLSGNTIYF

j_call: TRBJ2-7
d_call: -
v_call: TRBV4-1
clone_size: few
cdr3_nt: TGCGCCAGCAGCCAAGACTTGACAGGATTCGAGCAGTACTTC
cdr3_aa: CASSQDLTGFEQYF